These 17 T cell receptor beta chains were all obtained from the same sample, sequenced in a study of blood T cell repertoires in COVID-19. Some clones are missing from TCRdb's copy, which holds only in-frame ones; the method was immunoSEQ multiplex PCR. This table holds 60,000 to 75,000 clones, about 88% found once. Sample: peripheral blood. The receptors here all came from a human donor in a cohort sampled during active COVID-19.

The gene calls are TRBV21-1 and TRBJ2-1; TRBD2, the table's D call, was not compared with the DNA. TRBV21-1 is an annotated pseudogene. The CDR3 extends over 17 amino acids. CDR3 residues: CASSNVEQKPAYNEQFF. The DNA for the CDR3 is TGTGCCAGCAGCAACGTGGAGCAAAAGCCCGCCTACAATGAGCAGTTCTTC.

Here the CDR3 DNA reads TGTGCCAGTAGTCCTCGTGGGGCGGAGAGGACTGAAGCTTTCTTT. Translated: CASSPRGAERTEAFF. V is TRBV19 and J is TRBJ1-1, with D perhaps matching TRBD1 (5 bases). The CDR3 is 15 residues long. V was pared by 5 bases and J by 5 bases, with 18 bases between. The germline V gene encodes CDR1 LNHDA and CDR2 SQIVND (reference sequence).

The chain carries TRBV29-1 and TRBJ2-5, with 11 bases identical to TRBD1. CDR1 SQVTM and CDR2 ANQGSEA come from the germline V gene. Losses at the gene ends were 6 bases for V and 4 bases for J; bases not matched to a gene: 7. CDR3 size: 14 residues. In DNA form, the CDR3 reads TGCAGCGTAGAGAGGGACAGGGGGGGAGAGACCCAGTACTTC. The encoded protein is CSVERDRGGETQYF.

The V and J genes are TRBV12-3 or TRBV12-4 and TRBJ1-4; D ambiguous. CDR3 size: 13 residues. V lost 4 bases, J lost 3 bases, and 6 bases lay in between. The CDR3 DNA is TGTGCCAGCAGTTACGGAGCTAATGAAAAACTGTTTTTT. Protein sequence: CASSYGANEKLFF.

This rearrangement joins TRBV3-1 (or the pseudogene TRBV3-2) to TRBJ1-3; D uncertain. Germline CDR1 is LGHDT and CDR2 is YNNKEL (reference sequence). This CDR3 has 15 amino acids. Trimming cost V 0 bases and J 0 bases, with 6 bases left between them. CDR3 sequence reads: CASSQETGSGNTIYF. Written as DNA, the CDR3 is TGTGCCAGCAGCCAAGAAACCGGCTCTGGAAACACCATATATTTT.

This clone was observed a single time. The chain uses TRBV18 and TRBJ1-1; D perhaps matches TRBD1 (6 bases). Trimming took off 5 bases at V and 1 base at J, with 11 bases between the two ends. Germline CDR1 reads KGHSH; CDR2 reads LQKENI. The CDR3 has 14 amino acids. CDR3 sequence (DNA): TGTGCCAGCTCAGGGGACACACCGAACACTGAAGCTTTCTTT. Residues: CASSGDTPNTEAFF.

V is TRBV6-5 and J is TRBJ2-3; 7 nucleotides line up with TRBD1. The germline CDR1 and CDR2 sequences are MNHEY and SVGAGI. V lost 7 bases, J lost 2 bases, and 3 bases stayed unmatched. CDR3 length: 13 residues. DNA of the CDR3: TGTGCCAGCATGGGACAGAACACAGATACGCAGTATTTT. This sequence encodes CASMGQNTDTQYF.

The V and J genes are TRBV19 and TRBJ2-2; 7 bases are a match to TRBD2. The V gene's germline CDR1 is LNHDA and CDR2 SQIVND (reference sequence). The CDR3 runs 14 residues. V shed 5 bases, J shed 3 bases, and the junction held 3 bases outside the gene matches. The CDR3 nucleotides are TGTGCCAGTAGTTCCCGGGGGGACACCGGGGAGCTGTTTTTT. It yields the protein CASSSRGDTGELFF.

The J gene is TRBJ2-1, the V gene TRBV5-1; TRBD2 matches at 9 bases. This CDR3 has 17 residues. The V gene end was trimmed by 0 bases and the J gene end by 5 bases; junction bases not matched to a gene: 9. Per the germline V gene, CDR1 is SGHRS and CDR2 is YFSETQ. The DNA for the CDR3 is TGCGCCAGCAGCTTGGCCTGGGCGGGAGGGCCGCACAATGAGCAGTTCTTC. It yields the protein CASSLAWAGGPHNEQFF.

The genes are TRBV11-1 and TRBJ2-3, with TRBD2 as a possible D gene (5 bases). This CDR3 comprises 13 residues. Trimming cost V 5 bases and J 3 bases, with 9 bases left between them. Germline-derived CDR1 and CDR2 are SGHAT and FQDESV (reference sequence). CDR3 DNA sequence: TGTGCCAGCAGCAAACTAGGGACAGATACGCAGTATTTT. Translation: CASSKLGTDTQYF.

The rearrangement uses TRBV5-1 and TRBJ1-1, with D tentatively TRBD1 (6 bases). CDR3 length: 15 amino acids. The V and J ends lost 0 bases and 0 bases respectively, with 9 bases between them. Germline CDR1 is SGHRS and CDR2 is YFSETQ. The CDR3 sequence is CASSLGQVMNTEAFF. CDR3 DNA: TGCGCCAGCAGCTTGGGACAGGTGATGAACACTGAAGCTTTCTTT.

The chain couples TRBV5-4 to TRBJ2-5; 7 bases fit TRBD1. The V and J ends lost 4 bases and 4 bases, in that order; junction bases with no gene match: 10. The CDR3 spans 15 residues. Per the germline V gene, CDR1 is SGHNT and CDR2 is YYREEE (reference sequence). The CDR3 bases are TGTGCCAGCAGCCCCCAGACAGGGTCGGGAGAGACCCAGTACTTC. Encoded protein: CASSPQTGSGETQYF.

CDR3 loop: CASSFTGGFDNEQFF. The CDR3 DNA reads as TGCGCCAGCAGCTTTACGGGGGGGTTCGACAATGAGCAGTTCTTC. The chain employs TRBV5-1 and TRBJ2-1; 8 bases are a match to TRBD2. V trimming: 2 bases; J trimming: 5 bases; junction bases outside the gene matches: 6. There are 15 residues in the CDR3. In germline, CDR1 is SGHRS, CDR2 YFSETQ.

The chain links TRBV25-1 to TRBJ2-7; 9 bases are a match to TRBD1. Per germline, CDR1 MGHDK and CDR2 SYGVNS. Trimming took 1 base from V and 2 from J; bases not matched to a gene: 3. CDR3 length: 15 residues. The CDR3 nucleotides are TGTGCCAGCAGTGAATCGGACAGGGGCACCTACGAGCAGTACTTC. Amino acids: CASSESDRGTYEQYF.

The chain carries TRBV6-5 and TRBJ2-1, with 8 bases lining up with TRBD2. Germline values: CDR1 MNHEY, CDR2 SVGAGI. J lost 7 bases, V lost 10 bases, and 15 bases had no gene match. CDR3 length: 15 residues. CDR3 coding DNA: TGTGCCACGCTCCCCCGGAAAGCGGGAGATAATGAGCAGTTCTTC. Its translation is CATLPRKAGDNEQFF.

The rearrangement joins TRBV6-5 to TRBJ2-1; D may be TRBD2 (6 bases). Trimming cost V 6 bases and J 6 bases, with 18 bases left between them. Germline values: CDR1 MNHEY, CDR2 SVGAGI. The CDR3 covers 15 residues. CDR3 coding DNA: TGTGCCAGCAGAGCCGGACGGGGGAGAAGCAATGAGCAGTTCTTC. Residues: CASRAGRGRSNEQFF.

The chain recombines TRBV28 with TRBJ2-7; 8 nucleotides agree with TRBD1. Germline values: CDR1 MDHEN, CDR2 SYDVKM. The CDR3 runs 14 residues. V gave up 4 bases and J gave up 4 bases; unmatched junction bases: 6. CDR3 residues: CASSSDRDRYEQYF. CDR3 nucleotides: TGTGCCAGCAGTTCGGACAGGGACCGATACGAGCAGTACTTC.